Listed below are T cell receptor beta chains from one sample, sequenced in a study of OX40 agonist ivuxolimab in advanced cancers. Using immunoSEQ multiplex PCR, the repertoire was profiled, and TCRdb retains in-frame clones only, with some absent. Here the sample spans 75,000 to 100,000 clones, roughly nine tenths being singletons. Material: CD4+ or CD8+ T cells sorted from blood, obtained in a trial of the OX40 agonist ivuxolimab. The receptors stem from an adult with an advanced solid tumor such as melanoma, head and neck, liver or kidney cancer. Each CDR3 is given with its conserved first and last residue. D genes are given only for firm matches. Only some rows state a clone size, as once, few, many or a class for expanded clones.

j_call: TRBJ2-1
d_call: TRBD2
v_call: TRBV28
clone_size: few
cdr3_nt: TGTGCCAGCAGTTACGATTCTAGCGGGAGGAGGGGAAATGAGCAGTTCTTC
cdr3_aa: CASSYDSSGRRGNEQFF

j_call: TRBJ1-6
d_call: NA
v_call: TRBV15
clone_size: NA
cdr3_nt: TGTGCCACCAGCTTCGGGACGGAGTCCAATTCACCCCTCCACTTT
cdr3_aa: CATSFGTESNSPLHF

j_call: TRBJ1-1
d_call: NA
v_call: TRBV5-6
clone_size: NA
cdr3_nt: TGTGCCAGCAGCTTGGCCATGGTGCGGACGGGGAGGGCTGAAGCTTTCTTT
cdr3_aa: CASSLAMVRTGRAEAFF

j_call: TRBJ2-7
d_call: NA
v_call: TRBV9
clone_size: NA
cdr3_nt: TGTGCCAGCAGCGTACAGGGGTCGGACTACGAGCAGTACTTC
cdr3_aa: CASSVQGSDYEQYF

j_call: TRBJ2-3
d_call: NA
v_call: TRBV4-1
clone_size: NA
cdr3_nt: TGCGCCAGCAGCCAAGGGACATTGAATACGCAGTATTTT
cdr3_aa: CASSQGTLNTQYF

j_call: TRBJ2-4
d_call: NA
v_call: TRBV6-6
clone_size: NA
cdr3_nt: TGTGCCAGCACCCTTGGGGGGGCGTTGGTCAAAAACATTCAGTACTTC
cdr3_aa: CASTLGGALVKNIQYF

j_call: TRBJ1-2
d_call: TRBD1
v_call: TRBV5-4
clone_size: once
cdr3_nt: TGTGCCAGCAGGATTGAAGGACAGGGGTTCTATGGCTACACCTTC
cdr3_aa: CASRIEGQGFYGYTF

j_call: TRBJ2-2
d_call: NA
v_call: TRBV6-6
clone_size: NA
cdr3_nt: TGTGCCACCGGGCCGCTTATGAACACCGGGGAGCTGTTTTTT
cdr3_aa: CATGPLMNTGELFF

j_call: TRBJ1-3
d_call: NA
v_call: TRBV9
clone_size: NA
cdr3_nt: TGTGCCAGCAGCGTAGTCCCCCGCTCTGGAAACACCATATATTTT
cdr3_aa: CASSVVPRSGNTIYF

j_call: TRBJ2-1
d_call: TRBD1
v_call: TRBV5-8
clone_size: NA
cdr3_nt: TGTGCCAGCAGCTCACAGGGGGCGTCCTACAATGAGCAGTTCTTC
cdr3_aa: CASSSQGASYNEQFF

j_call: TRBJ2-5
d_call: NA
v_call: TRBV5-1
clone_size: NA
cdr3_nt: TGCGCCAGCAGCTTGGAGGGAGGGACACTCGAGGGAGAGACCCAGTACTTC
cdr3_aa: CASSLEGGTLEGETQYF

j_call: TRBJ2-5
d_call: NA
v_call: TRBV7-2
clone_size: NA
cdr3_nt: TGTGCCAGCAGCTTAGCGGGATTCGGAGAGACCCAGTACTTC
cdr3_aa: CASSLAGFGETQYF

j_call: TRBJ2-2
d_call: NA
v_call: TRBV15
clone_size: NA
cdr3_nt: TGTGCCACCAGCAGATTAGCGGAGACCGGGGAGCTGTTTTTT
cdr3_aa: CATSRLAETGELFF

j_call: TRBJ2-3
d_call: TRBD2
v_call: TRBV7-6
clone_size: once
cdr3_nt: TGTGCCAGCAGCTTAGCTTGGGGCGGAAGCGGGGCCGGCACAGATACGCAGTATTTT
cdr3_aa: CASSLAWGGSGAGTDTQYF

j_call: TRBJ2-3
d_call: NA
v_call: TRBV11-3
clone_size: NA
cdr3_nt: TGTGCCAGCAGCTTGCTTGGGCGCGGAGATACGCAGTATTTT
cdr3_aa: CASSLLGRGDTQYF

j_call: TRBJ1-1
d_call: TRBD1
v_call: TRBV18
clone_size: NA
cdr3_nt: TGTGCCAGCTCACCGGGACAGCTAGGTGAAGCTTTCTTT
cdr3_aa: CASSPGQLGEAFF

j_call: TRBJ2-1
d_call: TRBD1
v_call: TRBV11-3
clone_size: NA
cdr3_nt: TGTGCCAGCAGCTCGCAGGGGGTTGGCTACAATGAGCAGTTCTTC
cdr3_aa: CASSSQGVGYNEQFF

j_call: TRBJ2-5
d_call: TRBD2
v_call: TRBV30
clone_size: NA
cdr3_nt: TGTGCCTGGAGTGTGGGAGGGCGCACCTCGGCCCAGTACTTC
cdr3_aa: CAWSVGGRTSAQYF

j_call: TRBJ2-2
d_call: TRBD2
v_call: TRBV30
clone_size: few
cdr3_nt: TGTGCCTGGAGTGTACCAGGCGGGAGGGCCCTCGGGAGCGGGGAGCTGTTTTTT
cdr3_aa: CAWSVPGGRALGSGELFF

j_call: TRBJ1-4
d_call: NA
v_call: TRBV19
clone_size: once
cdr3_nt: TGTGCCAGTAGTATAGTCCGGACGGCCCTCGGGGAAAAACTGTTTTTT
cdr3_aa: CASSIVRTALGEKLFF

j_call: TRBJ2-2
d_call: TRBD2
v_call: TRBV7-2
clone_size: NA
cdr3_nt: TGTGCCAGCAGCCGACTAGCGGGAACCTCCGGGGAGCTGTTTTTT
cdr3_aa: CASSRLAGTSGELFF

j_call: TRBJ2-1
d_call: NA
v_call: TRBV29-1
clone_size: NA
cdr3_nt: TGCAGCGTTGAATCTTCGGGGCATAACAATGAGCAGTTCTTC
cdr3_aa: CSVESSGHNNEQFF

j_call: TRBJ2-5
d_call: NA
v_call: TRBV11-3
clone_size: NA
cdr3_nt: TGTGCCAGCAGCTTAGACGGCGGGAAGGAGACCCAGTACTTC
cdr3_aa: CASSLDGGKETQYF

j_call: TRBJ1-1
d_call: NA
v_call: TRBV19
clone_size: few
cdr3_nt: TGTGCCAGTAGTACGGGACGGCAGAACACTGAAGCTTTCTTT
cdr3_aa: CASSTGRQNTEAFF

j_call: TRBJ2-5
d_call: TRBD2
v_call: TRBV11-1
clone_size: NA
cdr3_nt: TGTGCCAGCAGCCCCACCGGGACTAGCGGTTCCAGACCGTTGGAGACCCAGTACTTC
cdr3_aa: CASSPTGTSGSRPLETQYF

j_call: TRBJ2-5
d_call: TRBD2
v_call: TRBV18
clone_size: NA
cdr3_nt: TGTGCCAGCTCATCCGGACTAGCGGGAGGGACAGCGACCCAGTACTTC
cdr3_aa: CASSSGLAGGTATQYF

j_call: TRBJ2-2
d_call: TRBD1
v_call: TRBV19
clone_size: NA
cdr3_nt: TGTGCCAGTAGTGCCGCGGACAGGGATGGCACCGGGGAGCTGTTTTTT
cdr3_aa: CASSAADRDGTGELFF

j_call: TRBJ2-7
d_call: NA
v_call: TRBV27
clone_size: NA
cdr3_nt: TGTGCCAGCAGTCACGAAGGCCGGGACACTAGAACTTACGAGCAGTACTTC
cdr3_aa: CASSHEGRDTRTYEQYF

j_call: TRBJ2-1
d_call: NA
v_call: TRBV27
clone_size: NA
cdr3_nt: TGTGCCAGCAGTTTGAAGGGCAATGAGCAGTTCTTC
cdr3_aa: CASSLKGNEQFF

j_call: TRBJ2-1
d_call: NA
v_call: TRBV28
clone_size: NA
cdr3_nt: TGTGCCAGCAGTTCGGCGGTAGAGTCTAGATTTCCTGCCCACGATGAGCAGTTCTTC
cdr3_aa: CASSSAVESRFPAHDEQFF

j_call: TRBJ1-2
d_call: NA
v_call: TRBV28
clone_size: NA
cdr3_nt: TGTGCCAGCAGTCCCGTCAGTCTTCGATATGGCTACACCTTC
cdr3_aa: CASSPVSLRYGYTF

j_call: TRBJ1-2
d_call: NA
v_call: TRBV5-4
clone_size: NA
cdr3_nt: TGTGCCAGCAGCTCCCTCGGGGCTTCTAACTATGGCTACACCTTC
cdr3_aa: CASSSLGASNYGYTF

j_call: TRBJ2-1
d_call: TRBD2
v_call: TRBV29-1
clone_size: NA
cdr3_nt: TGCAGCGCCCCGGGACTAGGGTTTTTGGAGCAGTTCTTC
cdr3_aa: CSAPGLGFLEQFF

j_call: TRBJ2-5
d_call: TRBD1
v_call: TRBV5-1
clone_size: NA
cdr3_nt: TGCGCCAGCAGCGCACAGGGGTTGACACAAGAGACCCAGTACTTC
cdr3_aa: CASSAQGLTQETQYF

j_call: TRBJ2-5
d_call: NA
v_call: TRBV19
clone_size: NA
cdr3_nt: TGTGCCAGTAGTATCGTCTTTGGGACTCCAGAGACCCAGTACTTC
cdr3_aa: CASSIVFGTPETQYF

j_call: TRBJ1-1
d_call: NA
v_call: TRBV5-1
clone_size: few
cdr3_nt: TGCGCCAGCAGCCTGACAGTCCCGAACACTGAAGCTTTCTTT
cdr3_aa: CASSLTVPNTEAFF

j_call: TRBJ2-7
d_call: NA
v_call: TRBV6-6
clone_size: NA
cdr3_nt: TGTGCCAGCACCTCTACCGCCGGGGGAGCCGGCGAGCAGTACTTC
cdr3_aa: CASTSTAGGAGEQYF

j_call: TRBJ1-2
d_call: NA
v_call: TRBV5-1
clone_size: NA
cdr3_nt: TGCGCCAGCGGGCTGACGACAGCATTCAACTATGGCTACACCTTC
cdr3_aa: CASGLTTAFNYGYTF

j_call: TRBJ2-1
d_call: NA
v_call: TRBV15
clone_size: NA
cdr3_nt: TGTGCCACCAGCAGACGCCAGGAAAACTTTTACAATGAGCAGTTCTTC
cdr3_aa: CATSRRQENFYNEQFF

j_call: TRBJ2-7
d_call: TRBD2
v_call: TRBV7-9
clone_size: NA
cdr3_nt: TGTGCCAGCAGCTTAGCCCGCGGGAGTGGGTCCTACGAGCAGTACTTC
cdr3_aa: CASSLARGSGSYEQYF

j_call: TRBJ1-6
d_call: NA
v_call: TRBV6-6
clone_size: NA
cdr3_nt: TGTGCCAGCTTAACGAGCTCCTATAATTCACCCCTCCACTTT
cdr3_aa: CASLTSSYNSPLHF

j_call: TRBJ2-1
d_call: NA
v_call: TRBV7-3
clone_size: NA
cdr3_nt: TGTGCCAGCAGCCAACCCGGGACCTCTGGTAATGAGCAGTTCTTC
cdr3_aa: CASSQPGTSGNEQFF

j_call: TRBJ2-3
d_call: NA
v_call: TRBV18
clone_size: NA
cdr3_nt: TGTGCCAGCTCACGGAGCCCGCTAGGCACAGATACGCAGTATTTT
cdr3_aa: CASSRSPLGTDTQYF

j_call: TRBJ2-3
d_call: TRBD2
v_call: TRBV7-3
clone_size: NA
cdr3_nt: TGTGCCAGCAGCAAATCTAGCGGGGAAGATACGCAGTATTTT
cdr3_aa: CASSKSSGEDTQYF

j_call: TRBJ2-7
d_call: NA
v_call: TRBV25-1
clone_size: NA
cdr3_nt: TGTGCCAGCAGTCGCGGGGCCACCTACGAGCAGTACTTC
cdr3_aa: CASSRGATYEQYF

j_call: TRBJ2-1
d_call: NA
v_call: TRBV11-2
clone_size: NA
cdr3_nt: TGTGCCAGCACCCTGGGACTCTTCACCTCCTACAATGAGCAGTTCTTC
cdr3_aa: CASTLGLFTSYNEQFF

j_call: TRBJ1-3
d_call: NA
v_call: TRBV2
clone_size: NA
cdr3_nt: TGTGCCAGCAGTGAATCCAGCGGCTCTGGAAACACCATATATTTT
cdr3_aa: CASSESSGSGNTIYF

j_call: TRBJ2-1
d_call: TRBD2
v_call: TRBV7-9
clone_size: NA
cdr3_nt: TGTGCCAGCAGCTCGCTGGGGGCGGGAGGGCCGAATGAGCAGTTCTTC
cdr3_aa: CASSSLGAGGPNEQFF

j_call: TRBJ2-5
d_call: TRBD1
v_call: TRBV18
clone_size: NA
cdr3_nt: TGTGCCAGCTCACCGCAGACAGGGGTAGAGACCCAGTACTTC
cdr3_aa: CASSPQTGVETQYF

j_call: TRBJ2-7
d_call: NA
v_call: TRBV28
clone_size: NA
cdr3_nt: TGTGCCAGCACCCCGAGACAGGTCTTAAGAGAGTACTTC
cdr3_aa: CASTPRQVLREYF

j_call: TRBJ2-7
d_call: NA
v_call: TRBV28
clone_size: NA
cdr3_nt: TGTGCCAGCAGTTCCCCTCTTTTGACGGTCTCCTACGAGCAGTACTTC
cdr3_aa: CASSSPLLTVSYEQYF

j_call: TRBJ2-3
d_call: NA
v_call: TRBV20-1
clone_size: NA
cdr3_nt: TGCAGTGCTACGCCCACAGATACGCAGTATTTT
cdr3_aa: CSATPTDTQYF

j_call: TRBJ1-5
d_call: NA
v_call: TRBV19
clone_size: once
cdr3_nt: TGTGCCAGTAGTATAAGGTGGCAGGGGCGCCAGCCCCAGCATTTT
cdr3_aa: CASSIRWQGRQPQHF

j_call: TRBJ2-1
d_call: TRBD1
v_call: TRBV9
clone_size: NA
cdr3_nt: TGTGCCAGCAGCGTAGGACAGGGGGCCTACAATGAGCAGTTCTTC
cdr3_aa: CASSVGQGAYNEQFF

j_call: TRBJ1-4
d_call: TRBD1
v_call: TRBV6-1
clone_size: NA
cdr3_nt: TGTGCCAGCAGTGAAAGGGGGCGCTCCGAAAAACTGTTTTTT
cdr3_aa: CASSERGRSEKLFF